This TCR beta chain came from a study of cytomegalovirus exposure and HLA in healthy donors. Notes on the study in general: Sequencing likely generated an artifact that appeared as a cluster of highly shared sequence variants. Certain indistinguishable V segments, among them TRBV6-2 and TRBV6-3, were excluded. A list of 150 or so TCR beta chains associated with cytomegalovirus was given.

Primers included in the PCR were 60 Vbeta and 13 Jbeta primers. Per the study methods: In a later analysis, the count reached about 82 million unique TCR beta chains, with approximately 11 million shared. Sequencing was performed with immunoSEQ multiplex PCR; in TCRdb, only in-frame clones are kept and a portion is missing. Clonal size and the V and J genes are those of that table, whereas D and trimming came from the DNA. The sample lists fewer than 200,000 clones; around 75% were seen once. Germline assignment: CDR1 SNHLY and CDR2 FYNNEI. The CDR3 is 13 residues long. With 4 bases clipped from V and 5 bases from J, the junction kept 4 bases outside the gene matches. With regard to this clone: Its antigen is not known.

The source of this sequence is a male donor in good health and CMV-seronegative. The chain couples TRBV2 to TRBJ2-7, with 8 bases aligning to TRBD1. The sample taken for sequencing was PBMCs. For the CDR3, the DNA is TGTGCCAGCAGTGCAGGGGGCTGGGACGAGCAGTACTTC. Translating it yields CASSAGGWDEQYF.